Listed below are T cell receptor beta chains from one sample, sequenced in a study of neurological immune-mediated disorders. Each CDR3 protein is one row after TCRdb ran MiXCR on the 5' RACE reads. The table has roughly 76,000 distinct CDR3 sequences, around 3% seen once. Material: PBMCs. These receptors came from a woman aged 45-59 years with multiple sclerosis. Each CDR3 is given with its conserved first and last residue. Each record gives: clone size, V gene, J gene, D gene, CDR3 DNA, CDR3 protein. A D gene is named only where the DNA matches it firmly. Part of the rows lack a size; the others show once, few, many or a class for expanded clones.

many,TRBV4-3,TRBJ2-3,NA,TGCGCCAGCAGCCAAGATCTTGGGGCCTCCTTATCAGATACGCAGTATTTT,CASSQDLGASLSDTQYF
many,TRBV20-1,TRBJ2-1,TRBD2,TGCAGTGCTAGTATAACGGCGGGAGGGCCCAGTGAGCAGTTCTTC,CSASITAGGPSEQFF
many,TRBV12-3/TRBV12-4,TRBJ2-1,NA,TGTGCCAGCAAGGGGTGGGAAGAGCAGTTCTTC,CASKGWEEQFF
many,TRBV7-2,TRBJ2-1,NA,TGTGCCAGCAGCCCTGGGGTAGCCCTCAACAATGAGCAGTTCTTC,CASSPGVALNNEQFF
many,TRBV4-2,TRBJ2-5,TRBD2,TGTGCCAGCAGCCAACGACAACAGCGGGGGGGCGCAGAGACCCAGTACTTC,CASSQRQQRGGAETQYF
NA,TRBV6-5,TRBJ1-6,NA,TGTGCCAGCAGCCCAATATCGAGCGTTTCACCCCTCCACTTT,CASSPISSVSPLHF
many,TRBV29-1,TRBJ2-4,NA,TGCAGCGTTGAAGATCGCGGGGAGGCCAAAAACATTCAGTACTTC,CSVEDRGEAKNIQYF
many,TRBV10-3,TRBJ1-1,NA,TGTGCCATCAGGGCGGGGAGGGGGACTGAAGCTTTCTTT,CAIRAGRGTEAFF
many,TRBV20-1,TRBJ2-5,NA,TGCAGTGCTTCGGACAGCGTTAATCAAGAGACCCAGTACTTC,CSASDSVNQETQYF
many,TRBV2,TRBJ2-3,NA,TGTGCCAGCAGTGAATCCACAGGGAGCACAGATACGCAGTATTTT,CASSESTGSTDTQYF
many,TRBV7-9,TRBJ2-1,TRBD2,TGTGCCAGCAGCGCAATCGGGAGGAATGAGCAGTTCTTC,CASSAIGRNEQFF
many,TRBV20-1,TRBJ1-5,NA,TGCAGTGCAGAGGCTTGGGGAGGGGGGGCCCTTAATAGCAATCAGCCCCAGCATTTT,CSAEAWGGGALNSNQPQHF
many,TRBV18,TRBJ2-4,NA,TGTGCCAGCTCACCACCGGGGACACCTTGGAACATTCAGTACTTC,CASSPPGTPWNIQYF
many,TRBV7-9,TRBJ1-1,NA,TGTGCCAGCAGCTTAAACAGCTACACTGAAGCTTTCTTT,CASSLNSYTEAFF
many,TRBV28,TRBJ1-4,NA,TGTGCCAGCAGTCCACCTGAGACCCTCGCGAATGAAAAACTGTTTTTT,CASSPPETLANEKLFF
many,TRBV20-1,TRBJ2-1,TRBD2,TGCAGTGCTAGAGATCGTTTGCGACTAGCGGGAGAGTGGGGCGGGCAGTTCTTC,CSARDRLRLAGEWGGQFF
many,TRBV2,TRBJ1-2,TRBD1,TGTGCCAGCAGTGGGTCAGGGGGCAAGGATGGCTACACCTTC,CASSGSGGKDGYTF
many,TRBV20-1,TRBJ2-7,NA,TGCAGTGCTAGAGAAGGGCTGAAGGGCTTCTACGAGCAGTACTTC,CSAREGLKGFYEQYF
many,TRBV7-2,TRBJ2-1,NA,TGTGCCAGCAGCAAGCAGGGGAGCTCCTACAATGAGCAGTTCTTC,CASSKQGSSYNEQFF
many,TRBV20-1,TRBJ2-3,TRBD2,TGCAGTGCTAGTGGGACTAGCGGGGAGACAGATACGCAGTATTTT,CSASGTSGETDTQYF
many,TRBV5-6,TRBJ2-3,TRBD2,TGTGCCAGCAGCTGGCCGATTCTAGCGGGGGGCACAGATACGCAGTATTTT,CASSWPILAGGTDTQYF
many,TRBV19,TRBJ1-5,NA,TGTGCCAGTAGTACTCTGGGGGGGCCCAATCAGCCCCAGCATTTT,CASSTLGGPNQPQHF
many,TRBV4-3,TRBJ1-5,NA,TGCGCCAGCAGCCAAGATATGGGGGGAGGAAATCAGCCCCAGCATTTT,CASSQDMGGGNQPQHF
many,TRBV20-1,TRBJ1-3,TRBD1,TGCAGTGCTTACCAGTTCACAGGGGAGGTCTCTGGAAACACCATATATTTT,CSAYQFTGEVSGNTIYF
many,TRBV6-1,TRBJ2-5,NA,TGTGCCAGCAGTGAAGCGGGAGCTAATTGGAACTTC,CASSEAGANWNF
many,TRBV7-8,TRBJ1-5,NA,TGTGCCAGCAGCCACGCTTCAGGAGGGAATCAGCCCCAGCATTTT,CASSHASGGNQPQHF
many,TRBV5-1,TRBJ1-6,NA,TGCGCCAGCAGCTTAAGGTCAGATTCACCCCTCCACTTT,CASSLRSDSPLHF
NA,TRBV18,TRBJ2-2,NA,TGTGCCAGCTCACCACTGACAGTGAACACCGGGGAGCTGTTTTTT,CASSPLTVNTGELFF
many,TRBV28,TRBJ1-1,TRBD1,TGTGCCAGCAGCCACCTTAGACAGGGGGCGAGTGTGGCTTTCTTT,CASSHLRQGASVAFF
many,TRBV5-8,TRBJ1-2,NA,TGTGCCAGCAGCTTGTTAGGGTTCAACTATGGCTACACCTTC,CASSLLGFNYGYTF
medium-sized,TRBV20-1,TRBJ1-1,NA,TGCAGTGCTAGAGATTTGGCGGGGAACACTGAAGCTTTCTTT,CSARDLAGNTEAFF
many,TRBV4-1,TRBJ1-5,TRBD1,TGCGCCAGCAGCCAAGATAGTGGGACAGAGAGTAATCAGCCCCAGCATTTT,CASSQDSGTESNQPQHF
many,TRBV10-2,TRBJ2-7,TRBD1,TGCGCCAGCAGGGGACAGGGTGCCGCCCTCTACGAGCAGTCCTTC,CASRGQGAALYEQSF
many,TRBV18,TRBJ2-1,TRBD1,TGTGCCAGCTCGCCCGGGACAGGGGGCCTCAATGAGCAGTTCTTC,CASSPGTGGLNEQFF
many,TRBV7-2,TRBJ1-3,NA,TGTGCCAGCAGCTTAGCCGGACGGGGTGCAGGAAACACCATATATTTT,CASSLAGRGAGNTIYF
many,TRBV7-2,TRBJ2-2,NA,TGTGCCAGCAGCTTCAAACAGGTCACCGGGGAGCTGTTTTTT,CASSFKQVTGELFF
many,TRBV18,TRBJ2-2,TRBD2,TGTGCCAGCTCGCAGGGACTAGCGAGAAACACCGGGGAGCTGTTTTTT,CASSQGLARNTGELFF
many,TRBV4-2,TRBJ2-1,NA,TGTGCCAGCAGCCAAGATTCGGGGAACTCCTACAATGAGCAGTTCTTC,CASSQDSGNSYNEQFF
many,TRBV5-1,TRBJ1-6,NA,TGCGCCAGCAGCTTGGCGGGAAGGGACCGATCACCCCTCCACTTT,CASSLAGRDRSPLHF
many,TRBV12-3/TRBV12-4,TRBJ1-1,NA,TGTGCCAGCAGTTTTGAGATGGGGTACGGCACTGAAGCTTTCTTT,CASSFEMGYGTEAFF
many,TRBV5-1,TRBJ2-5,NA,TGCGCCAGCAGCTTGTTTGGTTCGCGGGAGACCCAGTACTTC,CASSLFGSRETQYF
many,TRBV10-3,TRBJ2-3,TRBD1,TGTGCCATCAGTGAGTCCTACGGGACAGCCACAGATACGCAGTATTTT,CAISESYGTATDTQYF
many,TRBV20-1,TRBJ1-1,NA,TGCAGTGCTAGTGGCAATAATGAAGCTTTCTTT,CSASGNNEAFF
many,TRBV7-2,TRBJ1-4,TRBD1,TGTGCCAGCAGCTTACCCCGGACAGGTTCAACTAATGAAAAACTGTTTTTT,CASSLPRTGSTNEKLFF
many,TRBV14,TRBJ1-1,TRBD1,TGTGCCAGCAGTCGACAGGGGTCCCTAATGAACACTGAAGCTTTCTTT,CASSRQGSLMNTEAFF
many,TRBV20-1,TRBJ1-5,NA,TGCAGTGCTAGAGGCAGCGTCAATCAGCCCCAGCATTTT,CSARGSVNQPQHF
many,TRBV25-1,TRBJ1-6,NA,TGTGCCAGCAGTGGCGCGAAGGGTCGGGCTTCACCCCTCCACTTT,CASSGAKGRASPLHF
many,TRBV5-1,TRBJ1-5,NA,TGCGCCAGCAGCTTGGAACAGACAAATCAGCCCCAGCATTTT,CASSLEQTNQPQHF
many,TRBV9,TRBJ1-1,NA,TGTGCCAGCAGCGTAGCTACATGGGGACCGAACACTGAAGCTTTCTTT,CASSVATWGPNTEAFF
many,TRBV7-9,TRBJ2-1,NA,TGTGCCAGCAGCCCGGACTTAAGCTCCTACAATGAGCAGTTCTTC,CASSPDLSSYNEQFF